The 5 T cell receptor beta chains below all came from one sample that was sequenced in a study of molecular identifiers for immune sequencing clone quantification. TCRdb reprocessed the PCR reads with MiXCR, giving one entry per CDR3 protein. The sample shows about 640,000 distinct CDR3 sequences, nearly 20% of them seen only once. The sample taken for sequencing was naive CD8+ T cells from blood, with Jurkat cell RNA spiked in. Subset meaning: FACS-sorted CD8+CD4-CCR7+CD45RA+ naive T cells. These receptors were obtained from a human donor in good health. Some libraries in this study had Jurkat cell RNA spiked in.

This clonotype was observed many times. The gene calls are TRBV30 and TRBJ2-2; D unclear. In germline, CDR1 is GTSNPN, CDR2 SVGIG (reference sequence). V was shortened by 0 bases and J by 1 base, with 12 bases between the two germline ends. The CDR3 loop spans 16 amino acids. CDR3 sequence: CAWSVRTARNTGELFF. The CDR3 region has the DNA TGTGCCTGGAGTGTACGCACCGCTCGGAACACCGGGGAGCTGTTTTTT.

As to this clonotype: A read error may explain this, as a much larger clone is one base away. The chain joins TRBV7-3 to TRBJ2-2, with 8 bases aligning to TRBD2. The CDR3 totals 17 residues. CDR1 SGHTA and CDR2 FQGTGA come from the germline V gene. V lost 2 bases to trimming and J lost 7 bases; unmatched junction nucleotides: 12. The CDR3 DNA reads as TGTGCCAGCAGCTTATCGCCCCGGACTAGCAGCAACGGGGAGCTGTTTTTT. Encoded protein: CASSLSPRTSSNGELFF.

The chain couples TRBV4-3 to TRBJ1-2, with 7 positions matching TRBD1. From germline, CDR1 is LGHNA and CDR2 YSLEER. CDR3 length equals 16 residues. The junction had 9 bases not matched to a gene; V was cut back by 1 base and J by 4 bases. CDR3 protein: CASSQAGGRDSYGYTF. As DNA, the CDR3 is TGCGCCAGCAGCCAAGCCGGGGGCCGGGACAGCTATGGCTACACCTTC.

This clonotype appeared many times. The chain recombines TRBV4-3 with TRBJ2-7, with D perhaps assigned TRBD1 or TRBD2 (5 bases each). The germline CDR1 and CDR2 sequences are LGHNA and YSLEER. The V gene lost 0 bases and the J gene lost 4 bases, with 10 bases spanning the gap. The CDR3 covers 14 residues. The DNA for the CDR3 is TGCGCCAGCAGCCAAGACCTCTGGGGGTACGAGCAGTACTTC. Amino acid sequence: CASSQDLWGYEQYF.

In the case of this clonotype: A read error is possible here, since a much larger clone lies one base away. The chain is built from TRBV4-3 and TRBJ2-7; a weak D match, TRBD2 (6 bases). This CDR3 has 15 amino acids. CDR1 is LGHNA, CDR2 YSLEER, per germline. CDR3 in DNA: TGCGCCAGCAGCCAAGATAGACTAGGCTCCTACGAGCAGTGCTTC. Protein sequence: CASSQDRLGSYEQCF.